The 20 T cell receptor beta chains in this list originate from one sample, sequenced in a study of cytomegalovirus exposure and HLA in healthy donors. PCR employed 60 Vbeta and 13 Jbeta primers. TCRdb's copy holds only in-frame clones and misses some; the assay was immunoSEQ multiplex PCR. The sample has some 170,000 clones, 80% seen once. Specimen: PBMCs. Receptor source: a young man in good health and CMV-seronegative.

The gene calls are TRBV28 and TRBJ2-2; D uncertain. The CDR3 consists of 15 residues. The germline CDR1 and CDR2 sequences are MDHEN and SYDVKM. Trimming took 6 bases from V and 6 from J, leaving 17 bases between them. This CDR3 reads CASSPPSSMAGELFF. The CDR3 DNA is TGTGCCAGCAGCCCTCCCTCCTCTATGGCCGGGGAGCTGTTTTTT.

The J gene is TRBJ2-5, the V gene TRBV10-3; 9 bases are a match to TRBD2. The germline V gene encodes CDR1 ENHRY and CDR2 SYGVKD. This CDR3 region has 15 residues. Germline trimming cut 6 bases from V and 2 bases from J; bases unmatched to any gene: 7. The CDR3 DNA reads TGTGCCATCAGCCGGGTTAGCGGGGGTCAAGAGACCCAGTACTTC. Protein sequence: CAISRVSGGQETQYF.

This clone has just one count. V usage is TRBV16 and J usage is TRBJ2-7, with D perhaps matching TRBD2 (7 bases). Germline V gene sequence: CDR1 KGHSY, CDR2 FQNENV. V was shortened by 4 bases and J by 5 bases, with 12 bases between the two germline ends. The CDR3 length is 13 residues. The CDR3 reads CASSRGGRDEQYF. The CDR3 DNA follows: TGTGCCAGCAGCCGGGGGGGGCGCGACGAGCAGTACTTC.

The CDR3 DNA reads TGTGCCACCAGCGGGCAGGGTGGACAGCCCCAGCATTTT. Protein sequence: CATSGQGGQPQHF. The rearrangement joins TRBV15 to TRBJ1-5; D might be TRBD1 (5 bases). CDR1 and CDR2 (germline): LNHNV, YYDKDF (reference sequence). V lost 5 bases to trimming and J lost 7 bases, with 12 bases between them. The CDR3 consists of 13 residues.

This clone was detected only once. The chain has TRBV10-3 and TRBJ1-2; 7 bases map to TRBD1. CDR3 length equals 11 residues. After removal of 7 bases from V and 8 bases from J, the junction contained 4 bases not matched to a gene. CDR1 is ENHRY, CDR2 SYGVKD, per germline. The CDR3 DNA follows: TGTGCCATCACCGGGACAGACGGCTACACCTTC. This gives the protein CAITGTDGYTF.

The chain has TRBV13 and TRBJ1-4; no clear D gene. Trimming cost V 6 bases and J 8 bases, with 10 bases left between them. This CDR3 region has 12 residues. Looked up from germline, CDR1 is PRHDT and CDR2 is FYEKMQ (reference sequence). CDR3 coding DNA: TGTGCCAGCAGGGCTTCTCGAGAAAAACTGTTTTTT. Translating it yields CASRASREKLFF. Supplemented by reference TRBV13 and TRBJ1-4, the full variable domain reads AAGVIQSPRHLIKEKRETATLKCYPIPRHDTVYWYQQGPGQDPQFLISFYEKMQSDKGSIPDRFSAQQFSDYHSELNMSSLELGDSALYFCASRASREKLFFGSGTQLSVL.

The J gene is TRBJ1-4, the V gene TRBV5-6, with D perhaps TRBD1 (5 bases). Germline-derived CDR1 and CDR2 are SGHDT and YYEEEE. Trimming cost V 4 bases and J 3 bases, with 10 bases left between them. The CDR3 is 14 residues long. CDR3 sequence (DNA): TGTGCCAGCAGCCCGGACACGTCTAATGAAAAACTGTTTTTT. It specifies CASSPDTSNEKLFF.

This clone was seen once. The chain uses TRBV30 and TRBJ1-3, with D possibly matching TRBD1 (6 bases). The V end was cut by 2 bases, the J end by 0 bases, with 8 bases between. The CDR3 totals 14 residues. The V gene's germline CDR1 is GTSNPN and CDR2 SVGIG (reference sequence). The CDR3 coding sequence is TGTGCCTGGAGTCCAGGGGTCTCTGGAAACACCATATATTTT. As protein: CAWSPGVSGNTIYF.

This clone occurred once. The J gene is TRBJ2-3, the V gene TRBV5-1; D might be TRBD1 (6 bases). Looked up from germline, CDR1 is SGHRS and CDR2 is YFSETQ. This CDR3 comprises 15 residues. Trimming removed 1 base at V and 3 bases at J, with 12 bases between. This CDR3 is CASSLRGYGTDTQYF. The CDR3 bases are TGCGCCAGCAGCTTGAGGGGGTATGGGACAGATACGCAGTATTTT.

This clone was counted between two and nine times. V and J are TRBV15 and TRBJ2-7; tentatively, D is TRBD2 (5 bases). Trimming shortened V by 0 bases and J by 3 bases, and 6 bases separated the two germline ends. Germline V gene lookup returns CDR1 LNHNV and CDR2 YYDKDF (reference sequence). This CDR3 spans 13 amino acids. CDR3 residues: CATSRDAGYEQYF. The CDR3 nucleotides are TGTGCCACCAGCAGAGATGCGGGCTACGAGCAGTACTTC.

The V call is TRBV7-8, the J call TRBJ1-2, with D perhaps TRBD1 (5 bases). Germline assignment: CDR1 SGHVS and CDR2 FQNEAQ. CDR3 length: 16 residues. V was clipped by 5 bases and J by 4 bases, with 20 bases between them. CDR3 amino acids: CASSPGVLGESYGYTF. The CDR3, as DNA: TGTGCCAGCAGCCCAGGCGTTTTAGGGGAAAGCTATGGCTACACCTTC.

This chain joins TRBV6-5 and TRBJ1-1; TRBD1 matches at 7 bases. This CDR3 spans 12 amino acids. Germline assignment: CDR1 MNHEY and CDR2 SVGAGI. Germline trimming cut 0 bases from V and 8 bases from J; bases unmatched to any gene: 0. The CDR3 reads CASSYSGQEAFF. The CDR3 DNA follows: TGTGCCAGCAGTTACTCGGGACAGGAAGCTTTCTTT.

The chain employs TRBV6-5 and TRBJ2-7; D remains unclear. V lost 2 bases and J lost 1, with 9 bases in between. Germline V gene lookup returns CDR1 MNHEY and CDR2 SVGAGI. CDR3 length equals 14 residues. In DNA, the CDR3 is TGTGCCAGCAGTTACGCCGCAGATTCCTACGAGCAGTACTTC. Translating it yields CASSYAADSYEQYF.

The chain recombines TRBV5-1 with TRBJ2-5; D may be TRBD2 (5 bases). The closer fit of TRBJ2-7 to the DNA end suggests the J call may be wrong. The CDR3 length is 15 residues. The germline V gene has CDR1 SGHRS and CDR2 YFSETQ. The CDR3 region has the DNA TGCGCCAGCAGCTTGGCAGCGGACGGCGGTTCCGAGCAGTACTTC. Translating gives CASSLAADGGSEQYF.

The genes are TRBV7-9 and TRBJ2-2; TRBD2 is a possible D gene (5 bases). This CDR3 comprises 14 residues. The ends were cut back, 7 bases at V and 1 base at J, with 10 bases in the middle. Germline CDR1 SEHNR, CDR2 FQNEAQ (reference sequence). The CDR3, as DNA: TGTGCCAGCAAAGGAGGTTTGAACACCGGGGAGCTGTTTTTT. As protein: CASKGGLNTGELFF.

The rearrangement links TRBV7-9 to TRBJ2-5; 8 bases fit TRBD1. After removal of 4 bases from V and 4 bases from J, the junction contained 5 bases not matched to a gene. Germline CDR1 SEHNR, CDR2 FQNEAQ (reference sequence). The CDR3 is made up of 14 amino acids. The chain's CDR3 is CASSSETGVETQYF. The CDR3 nucleotides are TGTGCCAGCAGCTCCGAGACAGGGGTAGAGACCCAGTACTTC.

This chain connects TRBV30 to TRBJ1-2; TRBD1 matches 7 bases. V lost 0 bases, J lost 6 bases, and 1 base stayed unmatched. Per the germline V gene, CDR1 is GTSNPN and CDR2 is SVGIG (reference sequence). The CDR3 consists of 12 residues. The CDR3 sequence: CAWSVQGHGYTF. CDR3 sequence (DNA): TGTGCCTGGAGTGTACAGGGGCATGGCTACACCTTC.

The chain joins TRBV6-6 to TRBJ2-7; 10 positions match TRBD1. V dropped 4 bases and J dropped 2; count of bases not matched to a gene: 5. The CDR3 length is 15 residues. Germline V gene lookup returns CDR1 MNHNY and CDR2 SVGAGI (reference sequence). CDR3 amino acids: CASSSPGQGTYEQYF. CDR3 in DNA: TGTGCCAGCAGTTCCCCGGGACAGGGGACCTACGAGCAGTACTTC.

The chain recombines TRBV13 with TRBJ1-2; 7 bases align to TRBD1. Germline V CDR1 and CDR2: PRHDT, FYEKMQ (reference sequence). With 5 bases clipped from V and 0 bases from J, the junction kept 3 bases outside the gene matches. CDR3 length equals 14 residues. CDR3 protein: CASSAGTANYGYTF. The CDR3, as DNA: TGTGCCAGCAGCGCCGGGACAGCTAACTATGGCTACACCTTC.

The chain is built from TRBV5-3 and TRBJ2-3; TRBD2 aligns across 8 bases. TRBV5-3 is treated as an ORF (open reading frame) with a function not yet certain. The V gene end was trimmed by 4 bases and the J gene end by 0 bases; junction bases not matched to a gene: 4. The CDR3 runs to 15 residues. As DNA, the CDR3 is TGTGCCAGAAGCGCGGGGGGCCTTAGCACAGATACGCAGTATTTT. Its protein is CARSAGGLSTDTQYF.